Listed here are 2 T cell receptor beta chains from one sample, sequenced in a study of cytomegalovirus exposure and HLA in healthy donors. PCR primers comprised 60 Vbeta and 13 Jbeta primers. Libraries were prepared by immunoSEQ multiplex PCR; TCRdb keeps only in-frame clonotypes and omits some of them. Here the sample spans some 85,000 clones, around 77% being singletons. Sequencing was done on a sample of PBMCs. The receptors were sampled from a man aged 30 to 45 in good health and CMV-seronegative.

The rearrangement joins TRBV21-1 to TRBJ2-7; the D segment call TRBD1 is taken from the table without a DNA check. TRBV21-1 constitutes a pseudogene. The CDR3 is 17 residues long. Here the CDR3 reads CASSKAPGTGGSYEQYF. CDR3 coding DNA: TGTGCCAGCAGCAAAGCCCCCGGGACAGGGGGCTCCTACGAGCAGTACTTC.

The CDR3 nucleotides are TGTGCCAGCAGTGGAGCGTCAGGGGAGACCCAGTACTTC. It specifies CASSGASGETQYF. The chain uses TRBV2 and TRBJ2-5; possibly TRBD1 for D (5 bases). This CDR3 is 13 amino acids long. Trimming stripped 4 bases from V and 5 bases from J, with 11 bases between. Germline values: CDR1 SNHLY, CDR2 FYNNEI.